The 13 T cell receptor beta chains presented below share a single source sample, sequenced in a study of T cells in localized non-small cell lung cancer. The method was immunoSEQ multiplex PCR; TCRdb's version includes in-frame clones alone and lacks a portion of them. The sample includes approximately 11,000 clones, 90% of them seen just once. The source was peripheral blood, collected before any cancer treatment. These receptors were obtained from a male donor aged 60 or older with stage III lung adenocarcinoma.

The chain is built from TRBV5-1 and TRBJ1-3, with 9 nucleotides matching TRBD1. The CDR3 contains 13 residues. V lost 3 bases to trimming and J lost 8 bases; unmatched junction nucleotides: 3. Germline lookup yields CDR1 SGHRS and CDR2 YFSETQ. DNA for the CDR3: TGCGCCAGCAGCTCGGGACAGGGCGACACCATATATTTT. It encodes CASSSGQGDTIYF.

This sequence joins TRBV5-4 and TRBJ2-2; 8 nucleotides match TRBD1. The CDR3 has 15 amino acids. The J segment lost 0 bases and the V segment lost 4 bases, leaving 2 bases of the junction unmatched. Germline assignment: CDR1 SGHNT and CDR2 YYREEE (reference sequence). In DNA, the CDR3 is TGTGCCAGCAGCATGGGACAGGCGAACACCGGGGAGCTGTTTTTT. This sequence encodes CASSMGQANTGELFF.

The CDR3 DNA reads TGCAGCCTGATACAGGGCCCCAACACTGAAGCTTTCTTT. Encoded protein: CSLIQGPNTEAFF. The chain uses TRBV29-1 and TRBJ1-1; tentative D call: TRBD1 (6 bases). Deletions cut 8 bases from V and 2 bases from J, with 15 bases between. The CDR3 has 13 residues. Per the germline V gene, CDR1 is SQVTM and CDR2 is ANQGSEA.

This sequence joins TRBV18 and TRBJ2-7; 7 positions agree with TRBD2. This CDR3 has 15 amino acids. Trimming cost V 3 bases and J 2 bases; bases outside gene matches: 7. Germline CDR1 reads KGHSH; CDR2 reads LQKENI. CDR3 protein: CASSPPGRVPYEQYF. DNA of the CDR3: TGTGCCAGCTCACCTCCAGGGAGGGTCCCCTACGAGCAGTACTTC.

Here the CDR3 reads CASSDELAGVGEQFF. Written as DNA, the CDR3 is TGTGCCAGCAGTGATGAGCTAGCGGGAGTTGGGGAGCAGTTCTTC. The chain has TRBV2 and TRBJ2-1; TRBD2 matches at 10 bases. The germline CDR1 and CDR2 sequences are SNHLY and FYNNEI. V gave up 3 bases and J gave up 10 bases; unmatched junction bases: 9. This CDR3 contains 15 residues. The variable domain in full, with the rest retrieved from reference TRBV2 and TRBJ2-1, is EPEVTQTPSHQVTQMGQEVILRCVPISNHLYFYWYRQILGQKVEFLVSFYNNEISEKSEIFDDQFSVERPDGSNFTLKIRSTKLEDSAMYFCASSDELAGVGEQFFGPGTRLTVL.

The V and J genes are TRBV6-5 and TRBJ2-7, with TRBD2 matching over 9 bases. J was trimmed by 2 bases and V by 2 bases; bases with no gene match: 4. This CDR3 has 15 residues. The germline V gene encodes CDR1 MNHEY and CDR2 SVGAGI. CDR3 in amino acids: CASSYRAGGAYEQYF. DNA of the CDR3: TGTGCCAGCAGTTACCGGGCGGGAGGGGCCTACGAGCAGTACTTC.

The chain recombines TRBV11-2 with TRBJ2-7, with a weak D call TRBD2 (6 bases). Germline-derived CDR1 and CDR2 are SGHAT and FQNNGV. There are 15 residues in the CDR3. Trimming stripped 3 bases from V and 3 bases from J, with 15 bases between. The CDR3 here is CASSLGRARDYEQYF. CDR3 in DNA: TGTGCCAGCAGCTTGGGGAGAGCGCGGGACTACGAGCAGTACTTC. Combining the CDR3 with reference TRBV11-2 and TRBJ2-7 gives the whole variable domain EAGVAQSPRYKIIEKRQSVAFWCNPISGHATLYWYQQILGQGPKLLIQFQNNGVVDDSQLPKDRFSAERLKGVDSTLKIQPAKLEDSAVYLCASSLGRARDYEQYFGPGTRLTVT.

The genes are TRBV4-2 and TRBJ1-1, with TRBD1 identical over 8 bases. V dropped 6 bases and J dropped 6; count of bases not matched to a gene: 6. The length of the CDR3 is 13 residues. Germline V lookup: CDR1 LGHNA, CDR2 YNFKEQ. The CDR3 spells CASRQGARPEAFF. CDR3 DNA: TGTGCCAGCAGGCAGGGGGCTCGACCTGAAGCTTTCTTT.

This rearrangement joins TRBV7-2 to TRBJ2-3, with 7 nucleotides matching TRBD2. Germline V CDR1 and CDR2: SGHTA, FQGNSA. The CDR3 runs 14 residues. V shed 4 bases and J 4 bases; nucleotides not matched to a gene: 5. In DNA, the CDR3 is TGTGCCAGCAGCTCCTGGGAGGGGTCAGATACGCAGTATTTT. The encoded protein is CASSSWEGSDTQYF.

V gene TRBV10-1 combines with J gene TRBJ2-7; 13 bases match TRBD2. V gave up 2 bases and J gave up 2 bases; unmatched junction bases: 0. CDR3 length: 15 residues. Germline V CDR1 and CDR2: WNHNN, SYGVQD (reference sequence). The CDR3 DNA is TGCGCCAGCAGTGAGGGACTAGCGGGGGCCTACGAGCAGTACTTC. Its protein product is CASSEGLAGAYEQYF.

The chain links TRBV6-5 to TRBJ2-4, with 11 bases matching TRBD1. Trimming took 6 bases from V and 9 from J; bases not matched to a gene: 7. From germline, CDR1 is MNHEY and CDR2 SVGAGI. This CDR3 comprises 14 residues. CDR3 sequence reads: CASSLGQGALIQYF. The CDR3 nucleotides are TGTGCCAGCAGCCTCGGACAGGGGGCTCTCATTCAGTACTTC.

The CDR3 DNA is TGTGCCAGCCGATCGACTAGCGGGAGGTCTGGCGGCCTGGAGCTGTTTTTT. This translates into CASRSTSGRSGGLELFF. V usage is TRBV11-2 and J usage is TRBJ2-2, with 13 bases that match TRBD2. The CDR3 extends over 17 amino acids. V trimming: 8 bases; J trimming: 10 bases; junction bases outside the gene matches: 16. In germline, CDR1 is SGHAT, CDR2 FQNNGV.

The genes are TRBV6-5 and TRBJ1-2; D may be TRBD1 (5 bases). V lost 6 bases and J 4 bases, leaving 18 bases between the germline ends. The CDR3 length is 15 residues. The V gene's germline CDR1 is MNHEY and CDR2 SVGAGI. The CDR3: CASRLGPPEGYGYTF. CDR3 bases: TGTGCCAGCAGGTTGGGACCGCCGGAGGGCTATGGCTACACCTTC.